A single T cell receptor (beta chain) is shown here with its context. Its matching antigen is unknown. Enrollment shut out patients with autoimmune disease history or systemic immunosuppression. Baseline was the first blood sampling point, followed by cycle 4 day 1 and cycle 7 day 1. These data come from a study of OX40 agonist ivuxolimab in advanced cancers. Study details: There were three patients with partial responses, one having hepatocellular carcinoma and two cutaneous melanoma.

Germline values: CDR1 MGHDK, CDR2 SYGVNS. This CDR3 spans 15 amino acids. V was clipped by 8 bases and J by 0 bases; unmatched bases: 9. Study outcomes and limitations: Averaged across samples, CD8+ T cells carried more expanded clones than CD4+ did.

Using immunoSEQ multiplex PCR, the repertoire was profiled, and TCRdb retains in-frame clones only, with some absent. The repertoire has under 25,000 clones, over 70% of them found once; the top ten carry around 30%. This chain connects TRBV25-1 to TRBJ2-5; 7 bases align to TRBD1. The TCR comes from an adult with an advanced solid tumor such as melanoma, head and neck, liver or kidney cancer. This specimen was CD4+ or CD8+ T cells sorted from blood, taken in a trial of the OX40 agonist ivuxolimab. CDR3 bases: TGTGCCAGCGCTCTCGGACAGGTTAACCAAGAGACCCAGTACTTC. This gives the protein CASALGQVNQETQYF.